This T cell receptor beta chain was sequenced in a study of CD8 T cells in Susac syndrome (dated by TCRdb to the late 2010s). With respect to the entire study: The study used repertoire sequencing to test whether antigen drove CD8+ T cell activation and differentiation in Susac syndrome. What the research found in general, with its limitations: The study acknowledged that relatively few individuals were included in the TCR sequencing and HLA analysis.

CDR1 and CDR2 were assigned from the germline V gene as SQVTM and ANQGSEA. Its CDR3 holds 12 amino acids, cysteine through phenylalanine. The only DNA kept is the CDR3, 36 bases in frame from the first base. Ends trimmed: V by 4 bases, J by 4 bases; bases unmatched to a gene: 3. RNA was extracted with the RNeasy kit and about 0.5 to 1 ug was reverse transcribed using random hexamers. TCR beta CDR3 regions were amplified with the immunoSEQ multiplex PCR assay covering 54 Vbeta and 13 Jbeta segments. PCR amplification bias was corrected by using a synthetic template baseline for primer optimization and computational correction. The paper's processing steps were these. Reads were assigned to V, D and J genes according to IMGT and analyzed in immunoSEQ Analyzer, with only productive sequences retained. Clonality was computed as one minus Shannon entropy normalized by log2 of the number of productive unique sequences. For each patient and control, public and private clones were evaluated among the 100 most prevalent clones. A clone was defined as Susac-specific if it was absent from the healthy and MS cohorts, from 1052 published viral clones and from other ImmuneACCESS disease sequences. TCRdb reprocessed the public reads (quality trimming at Q25 with fastp, clone calling with MiXCR) and kept in-frame beta chains. Each CDR3 protein appears once, grouped with its most common genes and DNA. These V and J calls are TCRdb output, not the study's own analysis. The sample includes approximately 200,000 distinct CDR3 sequences, with 95% observed a single time. The top ten constitute more than 0.09% of the sample.

High-throughput TCR beta sequencing profiled peripheral blood CD8+ and CD4+ T cells from healthy donors, Susac syndrome patients and multiple sclerosis patients. Treatment-naive patients with stable or active relapsing-remitting disease fulfilling revised McDonald criteria were used as multiple sclerosis controls. Bulk CD8+ and CD4+ T cells were purified magnetically by negative isolation, whereas CD8+ TEMRA cells were enriched by FACS. Blood was collected in EDTA tubes and processed within 24 hours, with PBMCs isolated through density gradient centrifugation. PBMCs intended for TCR sequencing were cryopreserved in liquid nitrogen and were subsequently thawed in a 37 degrees C water bath. Purity of sorted or isolated CD4+, CD8+ and CD8+ TEMRA cells was at least 90%. With respect to this clonotype: Which antigen it targets is not known. No much larger clone exists at a distance of one base, and base qualities are not known.

Recombination connected TRBV29-1 to TRBJ1-1; 7 of the junction bases match TRBD1. The sequence was collected from a human donor with multiple sclerosis. Sequenced sample: CD4+ T cells from PBMCs. The DNA reads TGCAGCGTTGTTAGGGGGCCCACTGAAGCTTTCTTT. Translated, it reads CSVVRGPTEAFF.